A single T cell receptor (beta chain) is shown here with its context. While infection was still active, Seattle patients were enrolled and then followed longitudinally. The record originates from a study of blood T cell repertoires in COVID-19. Study background: Samples representing acute and convalescent COVID-19 were sourced from the United States, Italy and Spain. T cells, B-cell-depleted T cells, or PBMCs supplied cDNA or gDNA.

Germline CDR1 KGHSH, CDR2 LQKENI. The J segment lost 5 bases and the V segment lost 6 bases, leaving 11 bases of the junction unmatched. The CDR3 contains 15 residues. Profiled with immunoSEQ multiplex PCR; TCRdb holds only in-frame clones, not every one. The data contain about 160,000 clones, 70% to 90% of them seen just once; the ten biggest clones take up 5.4%. The sequencing sample was made of peripheral blood. This clonotype originated in a woman between 50 and 59 years old with COVID-19, enrolled during active disease. The J gene is TRBJ2-5, the V gene TRBV18; 8 bases map to TRBD1. The CDR3 sequence: CASSRGTGGGETQYF. The CDR3 region has the DNA TGTGCCAGCTCGCGTGGGACAGGCGGCGGGGAGACCCAGTACTTC.